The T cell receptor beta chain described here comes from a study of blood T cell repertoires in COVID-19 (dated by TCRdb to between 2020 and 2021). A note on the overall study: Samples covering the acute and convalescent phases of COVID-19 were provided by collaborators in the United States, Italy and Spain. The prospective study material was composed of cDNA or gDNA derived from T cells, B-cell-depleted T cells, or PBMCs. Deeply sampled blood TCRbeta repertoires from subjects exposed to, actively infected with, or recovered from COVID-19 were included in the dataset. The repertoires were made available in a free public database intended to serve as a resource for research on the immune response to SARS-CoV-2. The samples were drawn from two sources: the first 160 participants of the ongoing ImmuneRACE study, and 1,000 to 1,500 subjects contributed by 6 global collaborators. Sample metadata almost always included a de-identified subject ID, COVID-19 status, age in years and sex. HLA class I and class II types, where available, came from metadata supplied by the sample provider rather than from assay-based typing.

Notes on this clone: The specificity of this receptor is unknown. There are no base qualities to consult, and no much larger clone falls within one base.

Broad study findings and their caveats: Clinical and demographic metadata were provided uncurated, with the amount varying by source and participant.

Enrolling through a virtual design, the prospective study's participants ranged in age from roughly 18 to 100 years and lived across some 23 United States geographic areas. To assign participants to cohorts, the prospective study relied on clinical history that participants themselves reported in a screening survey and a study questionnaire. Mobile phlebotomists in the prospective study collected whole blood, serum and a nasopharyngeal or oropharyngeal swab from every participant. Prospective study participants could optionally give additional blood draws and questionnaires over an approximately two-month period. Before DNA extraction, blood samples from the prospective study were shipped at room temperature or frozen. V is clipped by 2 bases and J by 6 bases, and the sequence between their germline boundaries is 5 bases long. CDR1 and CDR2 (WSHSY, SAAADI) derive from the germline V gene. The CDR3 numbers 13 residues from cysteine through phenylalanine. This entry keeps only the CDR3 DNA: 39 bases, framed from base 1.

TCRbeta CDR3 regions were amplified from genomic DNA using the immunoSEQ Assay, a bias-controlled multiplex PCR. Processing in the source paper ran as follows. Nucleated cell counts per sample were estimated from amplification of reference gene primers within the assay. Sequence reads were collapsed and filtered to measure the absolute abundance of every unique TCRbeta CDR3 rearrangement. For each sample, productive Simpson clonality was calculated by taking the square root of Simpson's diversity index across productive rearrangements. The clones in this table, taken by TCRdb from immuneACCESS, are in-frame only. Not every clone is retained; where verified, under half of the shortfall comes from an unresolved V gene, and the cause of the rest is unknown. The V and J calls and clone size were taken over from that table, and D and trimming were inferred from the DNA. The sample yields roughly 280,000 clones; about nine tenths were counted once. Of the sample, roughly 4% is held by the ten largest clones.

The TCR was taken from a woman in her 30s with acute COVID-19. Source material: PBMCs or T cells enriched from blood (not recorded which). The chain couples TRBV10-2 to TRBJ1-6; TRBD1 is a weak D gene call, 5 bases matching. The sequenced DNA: TGCGCCAGCAGTGAGCAGGGTAATTCACCCCTCCACTTT. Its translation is CASSEQGNSPLHF.